This is a list of T cell receptor beta chains from one sample in a study of T cell repertoires in cytomegalovirus infection. TCRdb reprocessed the reads with MiXCR, giving one entry per CDR3 protein. This sample has nearly 700,000 distinct CDR3 sequences, with around 35% found just once. No antigen is known for these receptors. The sample here was cultured PBMCs, taken from culture after CMV antigen stimulation. These receptors all come from a human donor in good health (CMV status not recorded). Some clones in this sample may be carry-over from other donors' samples. Both conserved end residues are part of each CDR3. A D gene is named only where the DNA matches it firmly. Rows may omit the clone size; those that give it use once, few, many or a size class.

D: -
V: TRBV10-3
J: TRBJ2-1
size: -
DNA: TGTGCCATCAGTGAACGGGAGGAGCAGTTCTTC
CDR3: CAISEREEQFF

D: TRBD2
V: TRBV6-1
J: TRBJ2-1
size: -
DNA: TGTGCCAGCCACCGAGAGCGGGAGGTAACCAATGAGCAGTTCTTC
CDR3: CASHREREVTNEQFF

D: -
V: TRBV5-1
J: TRBJ1-5
size: few
DNA: TGCGCCAGCAGCCCTACAGGGTATCAGCCCCAGCATTTT
CDR3: CASSPTGYQPQHF

D: -
V: TRBV4-2
J: TRBJ1-2
size: few
DNA: TGTGCCAGCAGCCAAGTGCTGTCCGGGGGATACTATGGCTACACCTTC
CDR3: CASSQVLSGGYYGYTF

D: TRBD2
V: TRBV4-2
J: TRBJ2-7
size: -
DNA: TGTGCCAGCAGCCAAGATCGGGAGGAATCCTACGAGCAGTACTTC
CDR3: CASSQDREESYEQYF

D: -
V: TRBV7-2
J: TRBJ2-3
size: many
DNA: TGTGCCAGCAGCTTTCCCACAGGCACAGATACGCAGTATTTT
CDR3: CASSFPTGTDTQYF

D: -
V: TRBV4-2
J: TRBJ2-1
size: -
DNA: TGTGCCAGCAGCCAATTATGGGGGAGATCAAATGAGCAGTTCTTC
CDR3: CASSQLWGRSNEQFF

D: -
V: TRBV6-2/TRBV6-3
J: TRBJ1-2
size: -
DNA: TGTGCCAGCAGAGGATACAGGGTTAACTATGGCTACACCTTC
CDR3: CASRGYRVNYGYTF

D: -
V: TRBV5-4
J: TRBJ2-1
size: once
DNA: TGTGCCAGCAGCCCCGCCCGGGTTCTGTCCTACAGTGAGCAGTTCTTC
CDR3: CASSPARVLSYSEQFF

D: -
V: TRBV28
J: TRBJ1-1
size: -
DNA: TGTGCCAGCAGTTCCCCGGGGAGCACTGAAGCTTTCTTT
CDR3: CASSSPGSTEAFF

D: -
V: TRBV20-1
J: TRBJ1-5
size: -
DNA: TGCAGTGCTAGACAGGGGCTGGATCAGCCCCAGCATTTT
CDR3: CSARQGLDQPQHF

D: -
V: TRBV7-2
J: TRBJ1-1
size: few
DNA: TGTGCCAGCAGCTTAGAAATGGGGGCGGTTACTGAAGCTTTCTTT
CDR3: CASSLEMGAVTEAFF

D: TRBD1
V: TRBV19
J: TRBJ2-1
size: -
DNA: TGTGCCAGTAGTAAACCGGGACAGGCCTACAATGAGCAGTTCTTC
CDR3: CASSKPGQAYNEQFF

D: TRBD2
V: TRBV3-1
J: TRBJ2-5
size: -
DNA: TGTGCCAGCAGCCAATTTCTAGCGGGGGAAGAGACCCAGTACTTC
CDR3: CASSQFLAGEETQYF

D: -
V: TRBV6-1
J: TRBJ1-4
size: -
DNA: TGTGCCAGCAGTGAAATTCGGGAGGGAAAACTGTTTTTT
CDR3: CASSEIREGKLFF

D: -
V: TRBV25-1
J: TRBJ2-2
size: few
DNA: TGTGCCAGCAGCCAGTTTAGGGTGAACACCGGGGAGCTGTTTTTT
CDR3: CASSQFRVNTGELFF

D: TRBD2
V: TRBV4-1
J: TRBJ2-1
size: -
DNA: TGCGCCAGCAGCCAAGAGGGGACTAGCGACTACAATGAGCAGTTCTTC
CDR3: CASSQEGTSDYNEQFF

D: TRBD2
V: TRBV6-1
J: TRBJ2-5
size: few
DNA: TGTGCCAGCAGGGGGGGACTAGCGGGGACCCAGTACTTC
CDR3: CASRGGLAGTQYF

D: -
V: TRBV7-2
J: TRBJ2-1
size: many
DNA: TGTGCCAGCAGCTCCTCTAGCGACCATGAGCAGTTCTTC
CDR3: CASSSSSDHEQFF

D: -
V: TRBV6-8
J: TRBJ2-1
size: -
DNA: TGTGCCGCAGGGAGCTCCTACAATGAGCAGTTCTTC
CDR3: CAAGSSYNEQFF

D: -
V: TRBV19
J: TRBJ2-6
size: -
DNA: TGTGCCAGTAGTATTGCGGGGATCGACTCTGGGGCCAACGTCCTGACTTTC
CDR3: CASSIAGIDSGANVLTF

D: -
V: TRBV7-9
J: TRBJ2-5
size: few
DNA: TGTGCCAGCAGCCTTCGTCCAGAGACCCAGTACTTC
CDR3: CASSLRPETQYF

D: -
V: TRBV11-2
J: TRBJ1-1
size: few
DNA: TGTGCCAGCAGCTTTTTCGGACCGAGGACTGAAGCTTTCTTT
CDR3: CASSFFGPRTEAFF

D: -
V: TRBV7-2
J: TRBJ1-4
size: many
DNA: TGTGCCAGCAGCTTGGAAGGGGGGCCTAATGAAAAACTGTTTTTT
CDR3: CASSLEGGPNEKLFF

D: TRBD1
V: TRBV7-9
J: TRBJ2-1
size: -
DNA: TGTGCCACAACAGGACAGGGGTACAATGAGCAGTTCTTC
CDR3: CATTGQGYNEQFF

D: TRBD2
V: TRBV11-2
J: TRBJ2-7
size: -
DNA: TGTGCCAGCAGCTTCCGGACTAGCGGGAACGAGCAGTACTTC
CDR3: CASSFRTSGNEQYF

D: -
V: TRBV6-1
J: TRBJ2-7
size: -
DNA: TGTGCCAGCAGTTTACACAGGGCCCCCTACGAGCAGTACTTC
CDR3: CASSLHRAPYEQYF

D: -
V: TRBV4-1
J: TRBJ2-1
size: -
DNA: TGCGCCAGCAGCCAAGAAGTAACGAGGGAGCAGTTCTTC
CDR3: CASSQEVTREQFF

D: -
V: TRBV2
J: TRBJ1-5
size: few
DNA: TGTGCCAGCAGTGAAGCAGGGAGGTGGGGCAATCAGCCCCAGCATTTT
CDR3: CASSEAGRWGNQPQHF

D: -
V: TRBV2
J: TRBJ2-2
size: -
DNA: TGTGCCAGCAAAGAGGGAGGAACCGGGGAGCTGTTTTTT
CDR3: CASKEGGTGELFF

D: -
V: TRBV7-8
J: TRBJ1-1
size: many
DNA: TGTGCCAGCAGCTCCCGTTGGTGGGCAGAGAACACTGAAGCTTTCTTT
CDR3: CASSSRWWAENTEAFF

D: TRBD1
V: TRBV20-1
J: TRBJ2-3
size: -
DNA: TGCAGTGCTCATACAGGGGGAACAGATACGCAGTATTTT
CDR3: CSAHTGGTDTQYF

D: -
V: TRBV7-2
J: TRBJ1-2
size: many
DNA: TGTGCCAGCATGTTTAGGGCTTGGGGGAACTATGGCTACACCTTC
CDR3: CASMFRAWGNYGYTF

D: TRBD2
V: TRBV11-2
J: TRBJ2-3
size: -
DNA: TGTGCCAGCAGCCAGACTAGCGCAGATACGCAGTATTTT
CDR3: CASSQTSADTQYF

D: TRBD2
V: TRBV29-1
J: TRBJ2-1
size: -
DNA: TGCAGCGTTGGGCAGCGGGAGAGGTCTGAGCAGTTCTTC
CDR3: CSVGQRERSEQFF

D: TRBD1
V: TRBV30
J: TRBJ1-6
size: -
DNA: TGTGCCTGGGGACAGGCTAATTCACCCCTCCACTTT
CDR3: CAWGQANSPLHF

D: -
V: TRBV27
J: TRBJ2-1
size: -
DNA: TGTGCCAGCAGTCTGGCCGGCACACCCCTGATGCAGTTCTTC
CDR3: CASSLAGTPLMQFF

D: -
V: TRBV5-1
J: TRBJ2-5
size: -
DNA: TGCGCCAGCAGCCAAATTGGGACTGGCGAGGAGACCCAGTACTTC
CDR3: CASSQIGTGEETQYF

D: TRBD1
V: TRBV19
J: TRBJ2-3
size: -
DNA: TGTGCCAGTAGTATAGAGGGGGGGACAGGGGCCTCCACAGATACGCAGTATTTT
CDR3: CASSIEGGTGASTDTQYF

D: TRBD1
V: TRBV29-1
J: TRBJ2-7
size: -
DNA: TGCAGCGTTCGGGACAGGGAAATAGGATCCTACGAGCAGTACTTC
CDR3: CSVRDREIGSYEQYF

D: -
V: TRBV5-5
J: TRBJ2-3
size: few
DNA: TGTGCCAGCGGCGTTAATGTGGATACGCAGTATTTT
CDR3: CASGVNVDTQYF